Detailed here is one T cell receptor beta chain. Clones were read by immunoSEQ multiplex PCR, and TCRdb kept only the in-frame ones, dropping some. The data contain roughly 34,000 clones, roughly 80% of them singletons. The germline V gene has CDR1 SGHRS and CDR2 YFSETQ. This CDR3 has 16 residues. The J segment lost 6 bases and the V segment lost 0 bases, leaving 8 bases of the junction unmatched. This record comes from a study of T cells in narcolepsy. The chain uses TRBV5-1 and TRBJ2-1; 8 bases match TRBD1. Sequences were obtained from CD45RA- memory CD4+ T cells from PBMCs. The origin of this receptor is a human donor with narcolepsy. CDR3 DNA sequence: TGCGCCAGCAGCTTGGCCCCAGGGGGCATGGGCAATGAGCAGTTCTTC. Translation: CASSLAPGGMGNEQFF.